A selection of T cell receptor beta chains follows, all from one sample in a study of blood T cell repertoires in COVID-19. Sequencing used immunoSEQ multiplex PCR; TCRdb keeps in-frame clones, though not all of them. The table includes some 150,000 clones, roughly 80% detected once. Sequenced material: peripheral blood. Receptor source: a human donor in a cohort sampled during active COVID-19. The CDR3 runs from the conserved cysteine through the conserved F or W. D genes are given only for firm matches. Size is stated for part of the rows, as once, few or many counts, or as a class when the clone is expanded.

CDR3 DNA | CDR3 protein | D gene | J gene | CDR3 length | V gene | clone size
TGTGCCAGCCACCAACCCTTGGGACAGGGGGGCTATGGCTACACCTTC | CASHQPLGQGGYGYTF | TRBD1 | TRBJ1-2 | 16 | TRBV19 | NA
TGTGCCAGCTCACCCGCGAGCCGGGATAATTCACCCCTCCACTTT | CASSPASRDNSPLHF | NA | TRBJ1-6 | 15 | TRBV18 | NA
TGTGCCAGTAGTATAGGAAGGCTAGTCTCAGATACGCAGTATTTT | CASSIGRLVSDTQYF | NA | TRBJ2-3 | 15 | TRBV19 | NA
TGTGCCAGCAGTTACCCTGGACTAGCGGGGAGGATCGGAGACGAGCAGTACTTC | CASSYPGLAGRIGDEQYF | TRBD2 | TRBJ2-7 | 18 | TRBV6-2/TRBV6-3 | once
TGTGCCAGCAGGTCGACCGGGACAGCGTATGGCTACACCTTC | CASRSTGTAYGYTF | TRBD1 | TRBJ1-2 | 14 | TRBV7-2 | NA
TGTGCCAGCAGCCTAAGGGTCGGGGGAACCACAGATACGCAGTATTTT | CASSLRVGGTTDTQYF | NA | TRBJ2-3 | 16 | TRBV5-4 | NA
TGTGCCACCAGTTCCCCGGGGGTGGAAGCTTTCTTT | CATSSPGVEAFF | NA | TRBJ1-1 | 12 | TRBV24-1 | NA
TGTGCCAGCTCGCGAACAGGGTCCGATTCACCCCTCCACTTT | CASSRTGSDSPLHF | NA | TRBJ1-6 | 14 | TRBV18 | NA
TGTGCCAGTATCGGGACAGGGGGCAACTATGGCTACACCTTC | CASIGTGGNYGYTF | TRBD1 | TRBJ1-2 | 14 | TRBV19 | NA
TGTGCCAGCAGTTCCGGACTCCTGGTTGAGCTATACACCTTC | CASSSGLLVELYTF | NA | TRBJ1-2 | 14 | TRBV6-5 | NA
TGCGCCAGCAGCCAAGCAACAGGGTCCGGGACATACGAGCAGTACTTC | CASSQATGSGTYEQYF | NA | TRBJ2-7 | 16 | TRBV4-3 | NA
TGTGCCAGCTCACCACCGGTGAGGGGGAGCACTGAAGCTTTCTTT | CASSPPVRGSTEAFF | NA | TRBJ1-1 | 15 | TRBV18 | NA
TGTGCCAGCAGTTACTCGACTAGATCAAACAATGAGCAGTTCTTC | CASSYSTRSNNEQFF | NA | TRBJ2-1 | 15 | TRBV6-5 | NA
TGTGCCAGTAGTCCCCGGGGGGGCTATGGCTACACCTTC | CASSPRGGYGYTF | NA | TRBJ1-2 | 13 | TRBV19 | NA
TGTGCCAGCAGTGGACCCCCGGGTGGAGGCAATCAGCCCCAGCATTTT | CASSGPPGGGNQPQHF | NA | TRBJ1-5 | 16 | TRBV6-1 | once
TGTGCCAGCTCAGGGCTAGCGGGACCGGAATACAATGAGCAGTTCTTC | CASSGLAGPEYNEQFF | TRBD2 | TRBJ2-1 | 16 | TRBV18 | once
TGTGCCAGCAGCGAGGACAGGGGGGAATCCTACGAGCAGTACTTC | CASSEDRGESYEQYF | TRBD1 | TRBJ2-7 | 15 | TRBV13 | NA
TGCGCCAGCAGTTACGCCGGGGGGGGCCCTCAGCATTTT | CASSYAGGGPQHF | NA | TRBJ1-5 | 13 | TRBV5-1 | NA
TGTGCCAGTAGTATCGGGTTGACCGGCACAGATACGCAGTATTTT | CASSIGLTGTDTQYF | NA | TRBJ2-3 | 15 | TRBV19 | NA
TGTGCCAGCAGTCCTGGCGACAGGGGCTATGGCTACACCTTC | CASSPGDRGYGYTF | TRBD1 | TRBJ1-2 | 14 | TRBV2 | NA
TGTGCCAGCAGCCCTGGACAGGGTTTGAACACTGAAGCTTTCTTT | CASSPGQGLNTEAFF | TRBD1 | TRBJ1-1 | 15 | TRBV7-3 | few
TGTGCCAGCAGCGTAGGATGGAGTTCCTACGAGCAGTACTTC | CASSVGWSSYEQYF | NA | TRBJ2-7 | 14 | TRBV9 | NA
TGTGCCTGGAGTGTACTGGACAGCTATAATTCACCCCTCCACTTT | CAWSVLDSYNSPLHF | NA | TRBJ1-6 | 15 | TRBV30 | NA
TGCTCCGGGACAGGGGGAAAAGAGCAGTACTTC | CSGTGGKEQYF | TRBD1 | TRBJ2-7 | 11 | TRBV29-1 | NA
TGCGCCAGCAGCTCCGGGACAGGGACCTACGAGCAGTACTTC | CASSSGTGTYEQYF | TRBD1 | TRBJ2-7 | 14 | TRBV5-1 | NA
TGTGCCAGCAGTGGACTCACTAGCGGGGGGTCCCGAGAGACCCAGTACTTC | CASSGLTSGGSRETQYF | TRBD2 | TRBJ2-5 | 17 | TRBV6-1 | NA
TGCGCCAGCAGCCCCGGGACTTCAACTAATGAAAAACTGTTTTTT | CASSPGTSTNEKLFF | NA | TRBJ1-4 | 15 | TRBV5-1 | NA
TGTGCCAGCAGTGTCGGACTAGCGGATACGCAGTATTTT | CASSVGLADTQYF | TRBD2 | TRBJ2-3 | 13 | TRBV25-1 | NA
TGTGCCACCTGGGACATTGACTATGGCTACACCTTC | CATWDIDYGYTF | NA | TRBJ1-2 | 12 | TRBV24-1 | NA
TGTGCCAGCAGTGACTCACAGGGGGTTCCCTACGAGCAGTACTTC | CASSDSQGVPYEQYF | TRBD1 | TRBJ2-7 | 15 | TRBV6-5 | NA
TGCGCCAGCAGCACGGGACAGGGGGGCTATGGCTACACCTTC | CASSTGQGGYGYTF | TRBD1 | TRBJ1-2 | 14 | TRBV5-1 | NA
TGTGCCAGCAGCTTCGGGAGTGGGCAAGAGACCCAGTACTTC | CASSFGSGQETQYF | NA | TRBJ2-5 | 14 | TRBV11-2 | few
TGCGCCAGCAGCTACCGGGCCCAAGCGGCGAACAGTGAGCAGTTCTTC | CASSYRAQAANSEQFF | NA | TRBJ2-1 | 16 | TRBV4-3 | NA
TGCGCCAGCAGCTTACCGGGGACCGGGGAGCTGTTTTTT | CASSLPGTGELFF | NA | TRBJ2-2 | 13 | TRBV5-1 | NA
TGTGCCAGCAGTTACAGGGGTGGACAGCCCCAGCATTTT | CASSYRGGQPQHF | TRBD1 | TRBJ1-5 | 13 | TRBV28 | NA
TGTGCCAGCAGCGCCCGGACAGACATGAACACTGAAGCTTTCTTT | CASSARTDMNTEAFF | NA | TRBJ1-1 | 15 | TRBV9 | few
TGTGCCAGCAGCCTCACAGGGTTAGCTTTCTTT | CASSLTGLAFF | NA | TRBJ1-1 | 11 | TRBV7-2 | NA
TGTGCCAGCAGTGCCCAGGGGGACTATGGCTACACCTTC | CASSAQGDYGYTF | TRBD1 | TRBJ1-2 | 13 | TRBV12-3/TRBV12-4 | NA
TGTGCCAGCAGTTTAAGGGGAGGGTTTGAAAAACTGTTTTTT | CASSLRGGFEKLFF | NA | TRBJ1-4 | 14 | TRBV27 | once
TGTGCCAGAAGCTTAGTGTGGGACAGGGGGTTGCGCAATCAGCCCCAGCATTTT | CARSLVWDRGLRNQPQHF | NA | TRBJ1-5 | 18 | TRBV7-5 | NA
TGTGCCAGTAGTATAGATCTCGCGACAGGGGCCGAGCAGTACTTC | CASSIDLATGAEQYF | TRBD1 | TRBJ2-7 | 15 | TRBV19 | NA
TGTGCCAGTAGTCGCGGGACGTCCAGCTCCTATAATTCACCCCTCCACTTT | CASSRGTSSSYNSPLHF | NA | TRBJ1-6 | 17 | TRBV19 | NA
TGTGCCAGCAGCTTAGGTCCGGCAGGAACGACCTCCTACGAGCAGTACTTC | CASSLGPAGTTSYEQYF | NA | TRBJ2-7 | 17 | TRBV7-2 | NA
TGCGCCAGCGGACAGGGGAATTGGGACACCATATATTTT | CASGQGNWDTIYF | TRBD1 | TRBJ1-3 | 13 | TRBV23-1 | NA
TGTGCCAGCAGCCAGCCCGCCCGGGACTACCAAGAGACCCAGTACTTC | CASSQPARDYQETQYF | NA | TRBJ2-5 | 16 | TRBV14 | NA
TGTGCCAGCAGGAGGTCCGAAGAGACCCAGTACTTC | CASRRSEETQYF | NA | TRBJ2-5 | 12 | TRBV6-6 | NA
TGTGCCAGCAGCCCTAGCGGGGGCCCCTACGAGCAGTACTTC | CASSPSGGPYEQYF | TRBD2 | TRBJ2-7 | 14 | TRBV7-2 | NA
TGTGCCAGCTCACCTGCCACACCAGAGACCCAGTACTTC | CASSPATPETQYF | NA | TRBJ2-5 | 13 | TRBV18 | NA